The following is a T cell receptor (beta chain) sequence with its context. Its antigen is unidentified. PCR amplification relied on 60 Vbeta primers (plus 13 Jbeta primers). Only in-frame clones appear in the TCRdb table, and some are missing; sequencing was by immunoSEQ multiplex PCR. The sample includes some 99,000 clones, roughly two thirds of them seen just once. These data originate in a study of cytomegalovirus exposure and HLA in healthy donors. Background on the study: An earlier analysis identified 117 million unique TCR beta sequences in approximately 190 million T cells.

Germline assignment: CDR1 DFQATT and CDR2 SNEGSKA (reference sequence). The CDR3 is 11 residues long. V dropped 5 bases and J dropped 6 bases, with 10 bases sitting between them. The study's findings and limits: The productive fraction for most TCR beta V segments was about 90% or about 30% in an earlier analysis.

The clonotype was recovered from a female donor in good health and CMV-seronegative. The specimen sequenced was PBMCs. The chain couples TRBV20-1 to TRBJ2-5; D is perhaps TRBD1 (6 bases). The CDR3 nucleotides read TGCAGTGCTGGGGGCTCTAAGACCCAGTACTTC. It codes for CSAGGSKTQYF.